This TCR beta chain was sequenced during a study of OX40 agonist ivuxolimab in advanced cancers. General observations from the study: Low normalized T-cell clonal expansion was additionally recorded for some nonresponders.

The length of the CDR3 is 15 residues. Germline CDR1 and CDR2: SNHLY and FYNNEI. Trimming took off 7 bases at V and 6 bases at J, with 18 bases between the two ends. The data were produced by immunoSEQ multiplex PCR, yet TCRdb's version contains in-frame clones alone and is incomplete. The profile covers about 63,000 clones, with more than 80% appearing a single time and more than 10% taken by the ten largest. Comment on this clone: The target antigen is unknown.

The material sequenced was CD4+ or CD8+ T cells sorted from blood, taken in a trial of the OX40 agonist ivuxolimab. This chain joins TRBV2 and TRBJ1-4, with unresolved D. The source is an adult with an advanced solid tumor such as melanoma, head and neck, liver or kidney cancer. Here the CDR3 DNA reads TGTGCCAGCAAAGTGGGCTCAGCTCGGGATGAAAAACTGTTTTTT. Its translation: CASKVGSARDEKLFF. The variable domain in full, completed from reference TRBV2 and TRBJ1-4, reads EPEVTQTPSHQVTQMGQEVILRCVPISNHLYFYWYRQILGQKVEFLVSFYNNEISEKSEIFDDQFSVERPDGSNFTLKIRSTKLEDSAMYFCASKVGSARDEKLFFGSGTQLSVL.